These 29 T cell receptor beta chains came from one sample sequenced in a study of blood T cells in healthy people across ages (dated by TCRdb to between 2015 and 2016). The library was produced with 5' RACE. Sequencing instrument: Illumina HiSeq 2500. A second PCR of about 7 to 12 cycles was performed with a sample-barcoded 5' primer and a J-beta primer mix. Through fastp at Q25 and MiXCR, TCRdb rebuilt clones from the public reads, retaining in-frame beta chains. Identical CDR3 protein sequences are pooled into one entry, listed with their most common genes and DNA. In all, the sample holds approximately 810,000 distinct CDR3 sequences, and around 36% of those were seen once. The ten largest clones add up to under 15% of the sample. The specimen was blood. These receptors were taken from a man aged 18 to 30 in good health.

In the case of this clonotype: A much larger clone lies a single base off, so this may be a read error. The rearrangement links TRBV6-5 to TRBJ1-2; 7 nucleotides align to TRBD1. The germline CDR1 and CDR2 sequences are MNHEY and SVGAGI. The CDR3 is 15 residues long. In nucleotides, the CDR3 is TGTACCAGCAGTCACAGGGGTCCGGCTAACTATGGCTACACCTTC. Its translation: CTSSHRGPANYGYTF.

This clonotype was detected a few times. The V gene is TRBV11-3, the J gene TRBJ2-1; D uncertain. This CDR3 has 16 amino acids. The V end lost 5 bases, the J end lost 0 bases, and 14 bases lay between the germline ends. CDR1 is SGHNT and CDR2 is YENEEA in the germline V gene. CDR3 region: CASSETSRPSYNEQFF. The CDR3 bases are TGTGCCAGCAGCGAGACAAGTAGACCCTCCTACAATGAGCAGTTCTTC.

The V and J genes are TRBV4-1 and TRBJ1-5; D call uncertain. The CDR3 loop spans 19 amino acids. Trimming pared 0 bases from V and 4 bases from J, leaving 22 bases between. Germline V gene data show CDR1 as MGHRA and CDR2 as YSYEKL. The CDR3 loop reads CASSQDLAHTKGGNQPQHF. CDR3 nucleotide sequence: TGCGCCAGCAGCCAAGATCTGGCCCATACCAAAGGCGGAAATCAGCCCCAGCATTTT.

This clonotype has just a few counts. This rearrangement joins TRBV11-2 to TRBJ1-5; D is unclear. The CDR3 runs to 18 residues. V lost 4 bases, J lost 0 bases, and 19 bases lay in between. Germline V gene sequence: CDR1 SGHAT, CDR2 FQNNGV. The CDR3: CASSSERSKGYSNQPQHF. The CDR3 coding sequence is TGTGCCAGCAGCTCTGAGCGGTCAAAGGGATATAGCAATCAGCCCCAGCATTTT.

Concerning this clonotype itself: This may arise from a read error, as a much more abundant clone is one base away. The genes are TRBV6-6 and TRBJ1-1, with D unclear. Germline V gene sequence: CDR1 MNHNY, CDR2 SVGAGI (reference sequence). Trimming took off 5 bases at V and 3 bases at J, with 4 bases between the two ends. The CDR3 loop spans 11 amino acids. Here the CDR3 reads CASSHDTEAFF. CDR3 nucleotide sequence: TGTGCCAGCAGTCACGACACTGAAGCTTTCTTT.

V is TRBV7-2 and J is TRBJ2-3; D possibly corresponds to TRBD2 (6 bases). This CDR3 contains 15 residues. CDR1 and CDR2 (germline): SGHTA, FQGNSA. V shed 1 base and J shed 2 bases, with 10 bases lying between them. The CDR3 loop is CASSLGTIFTDTQYF. DNA for the CDR3: TGTGCCAGCAGCTTAGGGACTATCTTCACAGATACGCAGTATTTT.

In this sample, this clonotype turned up many times. The V gene is TRBV20-1, the J gene TRBJ2-5; the D gene is possibly TRBD2 (5 bases). Trimming shortened V by 7 bases and J by 4 bases, and 13 bases separated the two germline ends. Germline values: CDR1 DFQATT, CDR2 SNEGSKA (reference sequence). CDR3 length: 12 amino acids. CDR3 DNA sequence: TGCAGTGTCACGAGGGAAGGAGAGACCCAGTACTTC. This gives the protein CSVTREGETQYF.

In the case of this clonotype: This may be a read error: a much more frequent sequence differs by one nucleotide. The V and J genes are TRBV27 and TRBJ2-7; unclear D gene. Germline V gene sequence: CDR1 MNHEY, CDR2 SMNVEV (reference sequence). The CDR3 length is 13 residues. CDR3 sequence: CAGSFRVSYEQYF. For the CDR3, the DNA is TGTGCCGGCAGTTTTAGGGTCTCCTACGAGCAGTACTTC.

As regards this clonotype: The junction departs from germline at one end; a sequencing error may be responsible. The V and J genes are TRBV20-1 and TRBJ2-3; D is possibly TRBD1 (6 bases). CDR1 and CDR2 from the germline V gene are DFQATT and SNEGSKA (reference sequence). The CDR3 length is 15 residues. As DNA, the CDR3 is TGCTGTGCTAGAGGTTCGGACAGACCCACAGATACGCAGTATTTT. Translation: CCARGSDRPTDTQYF.

The chain couples TRBV5-1 to TRBJ1-5; D not certain. The germline V gene encodes CDR1 SGHRS and CDR2 YFSETQ. The CDR3 consists of 14 residues. Between the trimmed V and J ends, which lost 4 bases and 1 base, there was a span of 9 bases. CDR3 protein: CASSPRGSNQPQHF. The CDR3 bases are TGCGCCAGCAGCCCCCGCGGGAGCAATCAGCCCCAGCATTTT.

The rearrangement links TRBV7-2 to TRBJ2-1; TRBD2 is a possible D gene (6 bases). V was pared by 1 base and J by 9 bases, with 22 bases between. The germline V gene has CDR1 SGHTA and CDR2 FQGNSA. CDR3 length equals 17 residues. As DNA, the CDR3 is TGTGCCAGCAGCTTAGACGCGGGCGTTTCTAGCGCGGGTGAGCAGTTCTTC. Translated: CASSLDAGVSSAGEQFF.

The chain has TRBV12-3 or TRBV12-4 and TRBJ1-2; D perhaps matches TRBD1 (6 bases). This CDR3 spans 14 amino acids. Trimming took 5 bases from V and 5 from J, leaving 15 bases between them. The CDR3 sequence: CASSVGGEGYGYTF. The CDR3 coding sequence is TGTGCCAGCAGTGTCGGGGGCGAGGGGTATGGCTACACCTTC.

The CDR3 DNA follows: TGTGCCAGCAGTTTGCGCGCCTCAGATACGCAGTATTTT. Translating it yields CASSLRASDTQYF. V gene TRBV27 combines with J gene TRBJ2-3; no clear D. Germline CDR1 reads MNHEY; CDR2 reads SMNVEV (reference sequence). The V end lost 3 bases, the J end lost 4 bases, and 8 bases lay between the germline ends. The CDR3 length is 13 residues.

The chain is built from TRBV3-1 and TRBJ2-5; D may correspond to TRBD1 or TRBD2 (6 bases each). Germline-derived CDR1 and CDR2 are LGHDT and YNNKEL (reference sequence). There are 15 residues in the CDR3. V lost 0 bases and J 5 bases, leaving 13 bases between the germline ends. The CDR3 DNA follows: TGTGCCAGCAGCCAAGATTGGGGGGCCGGGGAGACCCAGTACTTC. Its translation is CASSQDWGAGETQYF.

Notes on this clonotype: Being one base from a much bigger clone, this may be a read error. CDR3 DNA: TGCAGTGCCCGGGGACACGGATTGGGTTCCAAGCAGCCCCAGCATTTT. Its protein is CSARGHGLGSKQPQHF. The V and J genes are TRBV20-1 and TRBJ1-5; possible D gene TRBD1, 6 bases. Trimming removed 6 bases from V and 7 bases from J, with 25 bases in between. The CDR3 is 16 residues long. Germline CDR1 DFQATT, CDR2 SNEGSKA (reference sequence).

V usage is TRBV20-1 and J usage is TRBJ2-5; 7 bases agree with TRBD1. The CDR3 is 14 amino acids. Germline trimming cut 4 bases from V and 5 bases from J; bases unmatched to any gene: 10. Germline values: CDR1 DFQATT, CDR2 SNEGSKA (reference sequence). CDR3 DNA: TGCAGTGCTAACCGACAGGGTATTTGGGAGACCCAGTACTTC. Translated: CSANRQGIWETQYF.

In this sample, this clonotype turned up many times. This chain uses TRBV5-1 with TRBJ2-5; D not resolved. The V end was cut by 1 base, the J end by 2 bases, with 9 bases between. CDR3 length: 14 amino acids. The germline CDR1 and CDR2 sequences are SGHRS and YFSETQ. The CDR3 coding sequence is TGCGCCAGCAGCTTGTCGAGTAGTCAAGAGACCCAGTACTTC. Protein: CASSLSSSQETQYF.

The chain recombines TRBV5-1 with TRBJ2-1; D remains ambiguous. With 4 bases removed from V and 7 bases from J, the gap between germline ends came to 15 bases. This CDR3 region has 14 residues. In germline, CDR1 is SGHRS, CDR2 YFSETQ. CDR3 protein: CASSLRGFDNEQFF. In DNA, the CDR3 is TGCGCCAGCAGCCTACGAGGCTTCGATAATGAGCAGTTCTTC.

This clonotype appeared many times. The chain combines TRBV20-1 with TRBJ1-2, with D possibly matching TRBD1 (6 bases). V was clipped by 5 bases and J by 0 bases, with 25 bases between them. This CDR3 spans 18 amino acids. Germline V gives CDR1 DFQATT, CDR2 SNEGSKA (reference sequence). The DNA for the CDR3 is TGCAGTGCTCAAGGAGGGCCGGGACACGGGATAGCTAACTATGGCTACACCTTC. Protein: CSAQGGPGHGIANYGYTF.

J is TRBJ2-1 and V is TRBV7-9; 7 bases fit TRBD1. V was pared by 7 bases and J by 3 bases, with 6 bases of the junction left unmatched. This CDR3 has 14 amino acids. Germline lookup yields CDR1 SEHNR and CDR2 FQNEAQ (reference sequence). The CDR3 loop reads CASTGTVYYNEQFF. CDR3 nucleotides: TGTGCCAGCACCGGGACAGTATACTACAATGAGCAGTTCTTC.

Only a few counts were recorded for this clonotype. The chain carries TRBV9 and TRBJ2-2, with TRBD2 identical over 12 bases. Germline trimming cut 6 bases from V and 4 bases from J; bases unmatched to any gene: 7. CDR3 length: 16 residues. The germline V gene has CDR1 SGDLS and CDR2 YYNGEE. The CDR3 DNA is TGTGCCAGCATGAGGACTAGCGGGGTCGGCACCGGGGAGCTGTTTTTT. It yields the protein CASMRTSGVGTGELFF.

This chain links TRBV20-1 with TRBJ2-1; TRBD2 aligns across 7 bases. There are 15 residues in the CDR3. Germline CDR1 DFQATT, CDR2 SNEGSKA (reference sequence). Germline trimming cut 6 bases from V and 1 base from J; bases unmatched to any gene: 9. Here the CDR3 DNA reads TGCAGTGCCCAACCACTAGCGAGATCCTACAATGAGCAGTTCTTC. Its translation: CSAQPLARSYNEQFF.

This clonotype was seen ten or more times. The gene calls are TRBV29-1 and TRBJ1-5; D possibly corresponds to TRBD1 (5 bases). The germline V gene encodes CDR1 SQVTM and CDR2 ANQGSEA. Trimming cost V 4 bases and J 2 bases, with 15 bases left between them. There are 15 residues in the CDR3. CDR3 loop: CSVVQGGAGNQPQHF. The CDR3 nucleotides are TGCAGCGTTGTCCAGGGAGGGGCTGGCAATCAGCCCCAGCATTTT.

In this sample, this clonotype turned up a few times. The chain recombines TRBV12-3 or TRBV12-4 with TRBJ1-1; weak D call: TRBD1 (6 bases). The CDR3 contains 13 residues. Trimming cost V 5 bases and J 10 bases, with 17 bases left between them. Here the CDR3 DNA reads TGTGCCAGCAGTGATACAGGGATTTCTGGAGCTTTCTTT. Its translation is CASSDTGISGAFF.

In its sample, this clonotype was seen a few times. The genes are TRBV3-1 and TRBJ2-5, with TRBD2 identical over 11 bases. CDR3 length: 14 amino acids. After removal of 4 bases from V and 5 bases from J, the junction contained 3 bases not matched to a gene. From germline, CDR1 is LGHDT and CDR2 YNNKEL (reference sequence). In DNA form, the CDR3 reads TGTGCCAGCAGCCTGACTAGCGGGGATGAGACCCAGTACTTC. Residues: CASSLTSGDETQYF.

This clonotype was counted many times. V and J are TRBV6-5 and TRBJ1-2; TRBD1 matches 9 bases. The CDR3 runs to 12 residues. V trimming: 5 bases; J trimming: 6 bases; junction bases outside the gene matches: 1. Germline V gene lookup returns CDR1 MNHEY and CDR2 SVGAGI. The CDR3 DNA reads as TGTGCCAGCAGTGACAGGGGGAATGGCTACACCTTC. The encoded protein is CASSDRGNGYTF.

The V call is TRBV6-2 or TRBV6-3, the J call TRBJ1-5; D gene ambiguous. CDR3 length equals 13 residues. Trimming removed 6 bases from V and 5 bases from J, with 11 bases in between. Germline values: CDR1 MNHEY, CDR2 SVGEGT. The DNA for the CDR3 is TGTGCCAGCAGAGAACCGGATTATCAGCCCCAGCATTTT. This translates into CASREPDYQPQHF.

CDR3 DNA sequence: TGTGCCAGCAGCCCTTTAGCGGGGGGACCCACCGGGGAGCTGTTTTTT. It translates to CASSPLAGGPTGELFF. The V gene is TRBV5-5, the J gene TRBJ2-2, with 10 bases fitting TRBD2. The CDR3 totals 16 residues. Germline assignment: CDR1 SGHKS and CDR2 YYEKEE (reference sequence). The ends lost 4 bases at V and 4 bases at J; junction bases unmatched: 7. The full variable domain, in which reference TRBV5-5 and TRBJ2-2 provide the parts outside the CDR3, is DAGVTQSPTHLIKTRGQQVTLRCSPISGHKSVSWYQQVLGQGPQFIFQYYEKEERGRGNFPDRFSARQFPNYSSELNVNALLLGDSALYLCASSPLAGGPTGELFFGEGSRLTVL.

The rearrangement links TRBV9 to TRBJ2-4; 7 nucleotides match TRBD2. The J call may be faulty, since TRBJ2-7 better matches the DNA end. The germline CDR1 and CDR2 sequences are SGDLS and YYNGEE. The CDR3 totals 15 residues. The CDR3 sequence is CASSVEVGGPYEQYF. CDR3 bases: TGTGCCAGCAGCGTAGAGGTGGGAGGGCCTTACGAGCAGTACTTC.